This T cell receptor (beta chain) is drawn from a study of blood T cell repertoires in COVID-19. Study as a whole: COVID-19 samples collected from the United States, Italy and Spain covered acute and convalescent phases. The cDNA or gDNA used as material had been derived from T cells, B-cell-depleted T cells, or PBMCs.

Original data processing: By means of reference gene primer amplification, nucleated cell counts were estimated. Sequenced by immunoSEQ multiplex PCR; TCRdb stores in-frame clones only, minus some. V, J and clone size are those of that table, while D and trimming were read from the DNA. The sample lists approximately 27,000 clones; 88% were seen once. The CDR3 contains 13 residues. Germline loops: CDR1 SGDLS, CDR2 YYNGEE. V was clipped by 0 bases and J by 6 bases, with 8 bases between them. This TCR came from a woman aged 50 to 65 with active COVID-19. Sample: peripheral blood. The J gene is TRBJ2-3, the V gene TRBV9; no reliable D call. The CDR3 spells CASSVEPPDTQYF. CDR3 bases: TGTGCCAGCAGCGTAGAGCCCCCCGATACGCAGTATTTT.